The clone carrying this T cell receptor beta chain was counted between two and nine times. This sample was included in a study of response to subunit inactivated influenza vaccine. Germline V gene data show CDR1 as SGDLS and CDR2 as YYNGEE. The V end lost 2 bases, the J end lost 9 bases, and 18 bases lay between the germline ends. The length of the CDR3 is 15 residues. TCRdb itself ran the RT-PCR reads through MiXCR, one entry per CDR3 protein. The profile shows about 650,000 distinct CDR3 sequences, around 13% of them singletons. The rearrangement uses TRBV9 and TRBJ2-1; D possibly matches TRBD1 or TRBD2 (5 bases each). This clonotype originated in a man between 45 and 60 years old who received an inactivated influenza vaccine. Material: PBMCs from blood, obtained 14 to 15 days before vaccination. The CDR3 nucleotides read TGTGCCAGCAGCGTGGGGCATGTGGGGGTGAGTGAGCAGTTCTTC. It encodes CASSVGHVGVSEQFF.